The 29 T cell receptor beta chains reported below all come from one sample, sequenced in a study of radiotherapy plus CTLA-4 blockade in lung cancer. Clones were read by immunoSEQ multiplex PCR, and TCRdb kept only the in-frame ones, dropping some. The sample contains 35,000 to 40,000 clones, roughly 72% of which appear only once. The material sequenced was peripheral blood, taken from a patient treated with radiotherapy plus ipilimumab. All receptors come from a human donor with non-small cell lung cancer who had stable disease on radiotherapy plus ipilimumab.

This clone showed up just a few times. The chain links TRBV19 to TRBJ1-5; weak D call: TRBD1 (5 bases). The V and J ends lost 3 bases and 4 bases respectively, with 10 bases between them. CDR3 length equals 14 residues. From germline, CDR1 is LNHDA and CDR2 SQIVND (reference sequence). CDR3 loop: CASSIYGGNQPQHF. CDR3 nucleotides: TGTGCCAGTAGTATTTACGGGGGGAATCAGCCCCAGCATTTT.

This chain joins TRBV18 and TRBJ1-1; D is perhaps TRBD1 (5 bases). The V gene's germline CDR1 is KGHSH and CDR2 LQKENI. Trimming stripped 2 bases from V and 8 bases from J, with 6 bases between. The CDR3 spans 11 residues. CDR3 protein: CASSPDREAFF. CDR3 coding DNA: TGTGCCAGCTCACCAGACAGAGAAGCTTTCTTT.

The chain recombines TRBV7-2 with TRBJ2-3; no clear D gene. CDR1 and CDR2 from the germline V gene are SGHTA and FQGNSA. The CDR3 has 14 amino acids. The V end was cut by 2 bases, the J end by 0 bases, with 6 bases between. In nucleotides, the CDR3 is TGTGCCAGCAGCTTAATGACTAGCACAGATACGCAGTATTTT. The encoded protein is CASSLMTSTDTQYF.

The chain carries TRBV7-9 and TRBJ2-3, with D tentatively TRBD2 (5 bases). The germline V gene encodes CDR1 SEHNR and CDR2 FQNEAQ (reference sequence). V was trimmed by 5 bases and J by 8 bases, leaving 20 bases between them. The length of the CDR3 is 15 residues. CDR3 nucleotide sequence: TGTGCCAGCAGCCGTCCGGGCTCTCAAGCGGCTACGCAGTATTTT. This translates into CASSRPGSQAATQYF.

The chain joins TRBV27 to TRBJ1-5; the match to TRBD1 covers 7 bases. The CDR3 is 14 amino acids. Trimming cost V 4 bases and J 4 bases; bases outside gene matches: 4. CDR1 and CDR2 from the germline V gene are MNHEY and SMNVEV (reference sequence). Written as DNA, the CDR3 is TGTGCCAGCAGTTCGCGACAGGGTAATCAGCCCCAGCATTTT. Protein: CASSSRQGNQPQHF.

The CDR3 loop reads CASEVLPNYGYTF. Written as DNA, the CDR3 is TGTGCCTCAGAGGTACTTCCTAACTATGGCTACACCTTC. The chain has TRBV2 and TRBJ1-2; D is unresolved. The germline V gene encodes CDR1 SNHLY and CDR2 FYNNEI. This CDR3 has 13 residues. Trimming pared 11 bases from V and 0 bases from J, leaving 13 bases between.

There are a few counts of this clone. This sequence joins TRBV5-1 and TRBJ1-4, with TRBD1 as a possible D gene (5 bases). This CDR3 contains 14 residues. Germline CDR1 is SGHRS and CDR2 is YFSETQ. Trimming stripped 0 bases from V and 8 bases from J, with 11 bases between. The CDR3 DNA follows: TGCGCCAGCAGCTTGGAGCAGGGTAGGGAAAAACTGTTTTTT. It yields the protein CASSLEQGREKLFF. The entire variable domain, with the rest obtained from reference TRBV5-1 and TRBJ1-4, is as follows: KAGVTQTPRYLIKTRGQQVTLSCSPISGHRSVSWYQQTPGQGLQFLFEYFSETQRNKGNFPGRFSGRQFSNSRSEMNVSTLELGDSALYLCASSLEQGREKLFFGSGTQLSVL.

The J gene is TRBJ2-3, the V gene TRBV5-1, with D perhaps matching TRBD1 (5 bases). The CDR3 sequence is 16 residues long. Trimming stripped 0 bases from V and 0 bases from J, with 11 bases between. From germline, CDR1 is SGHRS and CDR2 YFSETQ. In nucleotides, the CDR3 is TGCGCCAGCAGCTTGGTAGGCAGGGCCAGCACAGATACGCAGTATTTT. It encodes CASSLVGRASTDTQYF.

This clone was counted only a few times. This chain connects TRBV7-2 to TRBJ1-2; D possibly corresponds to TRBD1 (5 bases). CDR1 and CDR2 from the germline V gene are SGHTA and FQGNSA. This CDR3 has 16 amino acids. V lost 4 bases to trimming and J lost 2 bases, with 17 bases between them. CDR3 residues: CASSSTPFGGNYGYTF. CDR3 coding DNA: TGTGCCAGCAGCTCGACACCTTTCGGGGGGAACTATGGCTACACCTTC. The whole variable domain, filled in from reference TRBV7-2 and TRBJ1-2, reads GAGVSQSPSNKVTEKGKDVELRCDPISGHTALYWYRQSLGQGLEFLIYFQGNSAPDKSGLPSDRFSAERTGGSVSTLTIQRTQQEDSAVYLCASSSTPFGGNYGYTFGSGTRLTVV.

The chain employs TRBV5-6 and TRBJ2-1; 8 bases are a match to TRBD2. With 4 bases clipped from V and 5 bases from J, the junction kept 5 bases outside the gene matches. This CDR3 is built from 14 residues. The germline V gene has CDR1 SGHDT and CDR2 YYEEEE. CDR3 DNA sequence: TGTGCCAGCAGCGGCGGGGGGCCGAACAATGAGCAGTTCTTC. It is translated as CASSGGGPNNEQFF. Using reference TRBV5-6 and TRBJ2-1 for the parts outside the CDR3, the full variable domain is DAGVTQSPTHLIKTRGQQVTLRCSPKSGHDTVSWYQQALGQGPQFIFQYYEEEERQRGNFPDRFSGHQFPNYSSELNVNALLLGDSALYLCASSGGGPNNEQFFGPGTRLTVL.

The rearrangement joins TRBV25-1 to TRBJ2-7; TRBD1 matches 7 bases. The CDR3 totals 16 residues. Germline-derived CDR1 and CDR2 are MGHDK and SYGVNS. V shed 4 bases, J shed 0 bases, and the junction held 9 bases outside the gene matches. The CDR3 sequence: CASSGGLTGYSYEQYF. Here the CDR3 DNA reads TGTGCCAGCAGTGGGGGTCTGACAGGGTACTCCTACGAGCAGTACTTC.

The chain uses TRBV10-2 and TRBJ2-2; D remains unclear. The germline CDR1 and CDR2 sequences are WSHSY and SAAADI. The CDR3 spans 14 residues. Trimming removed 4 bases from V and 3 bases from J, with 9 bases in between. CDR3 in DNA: TGCGCCAGCAGTGTCCAGTTATACACCGGGGAGCTGTTTTTT. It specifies CASSVQLYTGELFF.

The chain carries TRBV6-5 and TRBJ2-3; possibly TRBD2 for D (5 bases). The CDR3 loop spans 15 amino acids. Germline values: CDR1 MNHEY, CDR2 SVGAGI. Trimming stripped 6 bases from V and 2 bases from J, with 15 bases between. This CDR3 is CASSEAGSNTDTQYF. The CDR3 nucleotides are TGTGCCAGCAGCGAGGCGGGTTCGAACACAGATACGCAGTATTTT.

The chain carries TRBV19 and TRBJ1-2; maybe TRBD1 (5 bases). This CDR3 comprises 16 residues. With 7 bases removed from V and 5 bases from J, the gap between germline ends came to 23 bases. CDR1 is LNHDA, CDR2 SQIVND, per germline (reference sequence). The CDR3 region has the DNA TGTGCCAGTACTACCTCCTTGGGGCTGGATTGGTATGGCTACACCTTC. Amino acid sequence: CASTTSLGLDWYGYTF.

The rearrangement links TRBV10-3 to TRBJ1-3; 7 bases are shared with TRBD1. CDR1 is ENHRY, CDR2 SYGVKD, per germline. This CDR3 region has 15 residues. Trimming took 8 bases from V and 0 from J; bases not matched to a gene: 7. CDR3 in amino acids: CAIQTGPFSGNTIYF. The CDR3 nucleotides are TGTGCCATCCAGACAGGGCCTTTCTCTGGAAACACCATATATTTT.

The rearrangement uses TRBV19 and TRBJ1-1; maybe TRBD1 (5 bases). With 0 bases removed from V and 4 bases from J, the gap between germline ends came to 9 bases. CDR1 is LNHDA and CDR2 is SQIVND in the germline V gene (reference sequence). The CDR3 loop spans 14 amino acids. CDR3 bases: TGTGCCAGTAGTATAGACTTCAGGGTCACTGAAGCTTTCTTT. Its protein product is CASSIDFRVTEAFF.

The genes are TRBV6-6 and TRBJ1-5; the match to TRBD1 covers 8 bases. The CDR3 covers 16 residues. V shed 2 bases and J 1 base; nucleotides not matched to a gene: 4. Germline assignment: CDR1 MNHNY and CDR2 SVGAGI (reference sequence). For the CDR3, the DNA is TGTGCCAGCAGTTACCCGCAGGGGGCGAGCAATCAGCCCCAGCATTTT. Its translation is CASSYPQGASNQPQHF.

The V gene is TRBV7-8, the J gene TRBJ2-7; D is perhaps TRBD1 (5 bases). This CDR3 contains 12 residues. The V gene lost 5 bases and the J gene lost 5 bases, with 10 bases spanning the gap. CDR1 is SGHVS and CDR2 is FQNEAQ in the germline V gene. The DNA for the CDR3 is TGTGCCAGCAGCCATACAGGCGACGAGCAGTACTTC. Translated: CASSHTGDEQYF.

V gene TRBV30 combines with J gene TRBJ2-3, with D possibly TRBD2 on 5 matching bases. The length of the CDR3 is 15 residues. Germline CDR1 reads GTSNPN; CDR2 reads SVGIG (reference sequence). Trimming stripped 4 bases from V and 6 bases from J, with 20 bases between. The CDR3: CAWTISTRDADTQYF. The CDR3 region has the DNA TGTGCCTGGACCATCTCTACTCGGGATGCTGATACGCAGTATTTT.

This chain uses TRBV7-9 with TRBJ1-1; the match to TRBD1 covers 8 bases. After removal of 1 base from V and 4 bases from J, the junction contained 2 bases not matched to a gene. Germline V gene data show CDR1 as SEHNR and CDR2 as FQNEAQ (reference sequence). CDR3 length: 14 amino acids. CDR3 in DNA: TGTGCCAGCAGCTTAGACAGGGGGGCCACTGAAGCTTTCTTT. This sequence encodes CASSLDRGATEAFF.

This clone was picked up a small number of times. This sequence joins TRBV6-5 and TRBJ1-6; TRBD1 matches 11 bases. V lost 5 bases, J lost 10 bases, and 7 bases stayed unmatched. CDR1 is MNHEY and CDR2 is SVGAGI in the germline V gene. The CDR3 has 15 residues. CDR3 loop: CASSITGTGGSPLHF. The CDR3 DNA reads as TGTGCCAGCAGTATTACCGGGACAGGGGGATCACCCCTCCACTTT.

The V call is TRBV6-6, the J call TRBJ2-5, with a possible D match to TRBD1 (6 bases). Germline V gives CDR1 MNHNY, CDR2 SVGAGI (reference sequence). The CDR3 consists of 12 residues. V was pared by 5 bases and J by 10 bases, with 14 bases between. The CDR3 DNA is TGTGCCAGCAGTCTACAGGGAAGGGGCCAGTACTTC. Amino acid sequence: CASSLQGRGQYF.

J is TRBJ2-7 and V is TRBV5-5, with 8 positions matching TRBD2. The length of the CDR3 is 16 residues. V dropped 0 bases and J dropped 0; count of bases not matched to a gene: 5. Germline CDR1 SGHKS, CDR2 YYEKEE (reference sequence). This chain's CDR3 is CASSLEMRGVSYEQYF. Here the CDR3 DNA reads TGTGCCAGCAGCTTGGAGATGCGGGGGGTCTCCTACGAGCAGTACTTC.

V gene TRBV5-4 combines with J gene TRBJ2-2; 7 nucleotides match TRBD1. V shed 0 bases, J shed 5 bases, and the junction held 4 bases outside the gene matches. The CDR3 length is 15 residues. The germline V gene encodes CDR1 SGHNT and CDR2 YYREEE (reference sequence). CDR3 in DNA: TGTGCCAGCAGCTTGGACAGGGGAAAAACCGGGGAGCTGTTTTTT. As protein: CASSLDRGKTGELFF.

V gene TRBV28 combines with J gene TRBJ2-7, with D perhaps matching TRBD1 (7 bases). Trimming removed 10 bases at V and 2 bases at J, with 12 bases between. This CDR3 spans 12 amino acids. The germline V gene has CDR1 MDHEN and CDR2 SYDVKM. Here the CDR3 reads CATGGSAYEQYF. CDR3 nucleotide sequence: TGTGCCACAGGGGGGAGTGCCTACGAGCAGTACTTC.

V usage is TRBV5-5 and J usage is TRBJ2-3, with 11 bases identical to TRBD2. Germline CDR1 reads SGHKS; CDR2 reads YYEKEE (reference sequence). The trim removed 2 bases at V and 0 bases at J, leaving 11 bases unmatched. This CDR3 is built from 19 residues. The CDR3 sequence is CASSFETGTSGSSTDTQYF. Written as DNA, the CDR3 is TGTGCCAGCAGCTTCGAAACCGGGACTAGCGGCTCTAGCACAGATACGCAGTATTTT.

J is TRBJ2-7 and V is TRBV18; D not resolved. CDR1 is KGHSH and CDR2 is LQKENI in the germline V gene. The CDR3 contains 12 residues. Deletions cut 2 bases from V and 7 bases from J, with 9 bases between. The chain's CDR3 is CASSPTGAEQYF. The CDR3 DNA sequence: TGTGCCAGCTCACCAACCGGAGCAGAGCAGTACTTC.

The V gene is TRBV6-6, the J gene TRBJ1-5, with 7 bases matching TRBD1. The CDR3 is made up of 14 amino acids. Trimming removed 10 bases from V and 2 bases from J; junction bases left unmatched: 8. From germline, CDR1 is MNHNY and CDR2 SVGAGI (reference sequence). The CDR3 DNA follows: TGTGCCACCAGAGTGGGGACAGGCAATCAGCCCCAGCATTTT. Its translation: CATRVGTGNQPQHF.

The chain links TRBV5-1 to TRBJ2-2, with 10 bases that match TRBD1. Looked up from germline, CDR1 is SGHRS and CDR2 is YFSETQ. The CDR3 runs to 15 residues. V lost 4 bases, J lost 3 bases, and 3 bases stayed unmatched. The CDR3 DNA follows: TGCGCCAGCAGCCGTGGACAGGGGGACACCGGGGAGCTGTTTTTT. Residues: CASSRGQGDTGELFF.